This T cell receptor beta chain was documented in a study of T-cell memory formation after mild COVID-19. Trimming removed 0 bases at V and 1 base at J, with 8 bases between. Per the germline V gene, CDR1 is SGHRS and CDR2 is YFSETQ. CDR3 length: 14 residues. One entry per CDR3 protein, called by TCRdb with MiXCR from the 5' RACE reads. The repertoire holds 140,000 to 150,000 distinct CDR3 sequences, with 20% to 25% as singletons. This clonotype occurred many times. Sequencing was carried out using PBMCs or a T cell subset sorted from them (not recorded which). The clonotype originates from an adult woman who had mild COVID-19 (a few samples of this study predate the infection). Cell type and time point are not known. The V gene is TRBV5-1, the J gene TRBJ2-7, with a tentative D call TRBD1 (5 bases). CDR3 DNA: TGCGCCAGCAGCTTGGAGGCAGGGTCCTACGAGCAGTACTTC. Translation: CASSLEAGSYEQYF.